These 20 T cell receptor beta chains were sequenced from one sample in a study of T cells in Graves' hyperthyroidism and ophthalmopathy. Amplification of TCR beta CDR3 regions was performed using RNA transcripts as template. First-round RT-PCR with HTBI primers amplified the TCR CDR3 region. A single record per CDR3 protein comes from TCRdb applying MiXCR to the multiplex PCR reads. Here the sample spans more than 450,000 distinct CDR3 sequences, 20% being singletons. Specimen: blood. The receptors here all came from a man between 40 and 49 years old with Graves' ophthalmopathy.

This clonotype was counted a few times. The chain is built from TRBV5-6 and TRBJ2-3, with TRBD2 matching over 7 bases. Germline CDR1 and CDR2: SGHDT and YYEEEE. This CDR3 is 15 amino acids long. V lost 4 bases to trimming and J lost 0 bases; unmatched junction nucleotides: 5. CDR3 in amino acids: CASSLERGSTDTQYF. The CDR3 DNA sequence: TGTGCCAGCAGCCTAGAGCGGGGAAGCACAGATACGCAGTATTTT.

The table lists this clonotype with a few counts. This chain uses TRBV3-1 with TRBJ2-4; 9 positions agree with TRBD1. CDR1 is LGHDT and CDR2 is YNNKEL in the germline V gene (reference sequence). J lost 2 bases, V lost 3 bases, and 5 bases had no gene match. CDR3 length: 16 residues. CDR3 sequence reads: CASSHWDRATKNIQYF. CDR3 nucleotide sequence: TGTGCCAGCAGCCATTGGGACAGGGCAACCAAAAACATTCAGTACTTC.

This clonotype has just a few counts. The chain combines TRBV7-3 with TRBJ1-6; D unclear. The CDR3 is 13 residues long. Germline V gene sequence: CDR1 SGHTA, CDR2 FQGTGA. Trimming removed 6 bases at V and 9 bases at J, with 12 bases between. The CDR3 nucleotides read TGTGCCAGCAGTCGTAGCGGGCGTTCACCCCTCCACTTT. The encoded protein is CASSRSGRSPLHF.

The V call is TRBV12-3 or TRBV12-4, the J call TRBJ2-3, with D possibly being TRBD2 (6 bases). Trimming pared 6 bases from V and 0 bases from J, leaving 22 bases between. The length of the CDR3 is 18 residues. The CDR3 is CASSLRGSPSASTDTQYF. The CDR3 DNA reads as TGTGCCAGCAGCCTCCGGGGGTCGCCTAGCGCCAGCACAGATACGCAGTATTTT.

This clonotype has a handful of counts. The J gene is TRBJ2-2, the V gene TRBV28; tentatively, D is TRBD1 (5 bases). The germline CDR1 and CDR2 sequences are MDHEN and SYDVKM. The length of the CDR3 is 17 residues. Deletions cut 4 bases from V and 1 base from J, with 16 bases between. The CDR3: CASSSQGLRLNTGELFF. The CDR3 DNA follows: TGTGCCAGCAGTTCCCAGGGTCTTCGGTTGAACACCGGGGAGCTGTTTTTT.

There are many counts of this clonotype. V and J are TRBV18 and TRBJ2-7, with D possibly TRBD1 on 6 matching bases. V was shortened by 3 bases and J by 2 bases, with 14 bases between the two germline ends. The CDR3 loop spans 15 amino acids. Germline assignment: CDR1 KGHSH and CDR2 LQKENI. In nucleotides, the CDR3 is TGTGCCAGCTCACCTGGGGCAGGGACAACCTACGAGCAGTACTTC. This encodes CASSPGAGTTYEQYF.

The sample holds a few counts of this clonotype. V is TRBV14 and J is TRBJ1-1; 7 bases line up with TRBD1. This CDR3 region has 15 residues. V lost 8 bases, J lost 1 base, and 10 bases stayed unmatched. Germline V gene data show CDR1 as SGHDN and CDR2 as FVKESK. This chain's CDR3 is CASSPGGLQNTEAFF. CDR3 nucleotide sequence: TGTGCCAGCTCACCAGGGGGACTCCAGAACACTGAAGCTTTCTTT.

The chain is built from TRBV3-1 and TRBJ2-4; maybe TRBD2 (5 bases). The ends were cut back, 1 base at V and 2 bases at J, with 9 bases in the middle. CDR1 is LGHDT, CDR2 YNNKEL, per germline (reference sequence). CDR3 size: 15 residues. Here the CDR3 DNA reads TGTGCCAGCAGCCAAGCCCGGGGTTCCAAAAACATTCAGTACTTC. Translating it yields CASSQARGSKNIQYF.

This clonotype was found many times. This chain links TRBV7-2 with TRBJ2-3, with D uncertain. The CDR3 sequence is 15 residues long. Germline loops: CDR1 SGHTA, CDR2 FQGNSA. V lost 1 base and J 0 bases, leaving 8 bases between the germline ends. CDR3 amino acids: CASSLDERSTDTQYF. CDR3 DNA: TGTGCCAGCAGCTTAGATGAGAGGAGCACAGATACGCAGTATTTT.

The chain employs TRBV20-1 and TRBJ2-5; D ambiguous. Germline loops: CDR1 DFQATT, CDR2 SNEGSKA (reference sequence). V lost 7 bases to trimming and J lost 3 bases, with 15 bases between them. CDR3 length equals 13 residues. The CDR3 loop is CSGETPSEETQYF. The CDR3 DNA sequence: TGCAGTGGCGAGACCCCCTCAGAAGAGACCCAGTACTTC.

There are many counts of this clonotype. The chain couples TRBV10-2 to TRBJ2-5; weak D call: TRBD1 (6 bases). The CDR3 spans 13 residues. Trimming stripped 3 bases from V and 2 bases from J, with 7 bases between. Germline CDR1 and CDR2: WSHSY and SAAADI. The CDR3 nucleotides read TGCGCCAGCAGTGACACAGGGCAAGAGACCCAGTACTTC. Its protein product is CASSDTGQETQYF.

This clonotype has ten or more counts. The J gene is TRBJ2-5, the V gene TRBV11-1; D might be TRBD1 (6 bases). The V and J ends lost 5 bases and 1 base respectively, with 17 bases between them. This CDR3 region has 16 residues. Germline CDR1 is SGHAT and CDR2 is FQDESV (reference sequence). The CDR3 DNA sequence: TGTGCCAGCAGCCGCCCTAGAATACAGGGCCAAGAGACCCAGTACTTC. Its protein is CASSRPRIQGQETQYF. Variable domain in full (rest from reference TRBV11-1 and TRBJ2-5): EAEVAQSPRYKITEKSQAVAFWCDPISGHATLYWYRQILGQGPELLVQFQDESVVDDSQLPKDRFSAERLKGVDSTLKIQPAELGDSAMYLCASSRPRIQGQETQYFGPGTRLLVL.

This clonotype was found many times. CDR3 coding DNA: TGTGCCAGCACCCCTCGGGGGGATGAAGAGACCCAGTACTTC. Translating it yields CASTPRGDEETQYF. The V gene is TRBV28, the J gene TRBJ2-5, with 7 bases matching TRBD2. Trimming removed 7 bases from V and 3 bases from J; junction bases left unmatched: 8. Germline values: CDR1 MDHEN, CDR2 SYDVKM. The CDR3 runs to 14 residues.

The V call is TRBV6-2 or TRBV6-3, the J call TRBJ1-5, with 7 bases lining up with TRBD1. The CDR3 length is 12 residues. CDR1 MNHEY and CDR2 SVGEGT come from the germline V gene. V dropped 6 bases and J dropped 11; count of bases not matched to a gene: 7. The DNA for the CDR3 is TGTGCCAGCAGGGACAGGACAGCGGCCCAGCATTTT. The encoded protein is CASRDRTAAQHF.

This clonotype was found many times. This sequence joins TRBV12-3 or TRBV12-4 and TRBJ1-2; tentatively, D is TRBD1 (5 bases). Trimming stripped 7 bases from V and 3 bases from J, with 15 bases between. CDR3 length equals 14 residues. The CDR3 spells CASTPGRGDYGYTF. In DNA form, the CDR3 reads TGTGCCAGCACCCCAGGGAGGGGAGACTATGGCTACACCTTC.

This clonotype turned up a few times. CDR3 in amino acids: CAWSVGVLAGRIYEQYF. The CDR3, as DNA: TGTGCCTGGAGTGTGGGGGTGCTGGCGGGGAGGATCTACGAGCAGTACTTC. The chain carries TRBV30 and TRBJ2-7, with D possibly matching TRBD2 (6 bases). Germline V lookup: CDR1 GTSNPN, CDR2 SVGIG (reference sequence). The CDR3 is made up of 17 amino acids. Trimming took off 0 bases at V and 3 bases at J, with 21 bases between the two ends.

This clonotype showed up many times. The chain joins TRBV18 to TRBJ1-2; D uncertain. V was pared by 6 bases and J by 0 bases, with 11 bases between. Germline CDR1 is KGHSH and CDR2 is LQKENI. This CDR3 has 14 residues. CDR3 sequence reads: CASSTTQSNYGYTF. In nucleotides, the CDR3 is TGTGCCAGCTCTACCACTCAATCTAACTATGGCTACACCTTC.

This clonotype has only a few counts. The CDR3 DNA reads TGTGCCAGCAGTCCAGGGGGCGCTTTCGAAAAACTGTTTTTT. Its protein is CASSPGGAFEKLFF. V and J are TRBV28 and TRBJ1-4; 8 nucleotides agree with TRBD1. This CDR3 has 14 amino acids. Germline values: CDR1 MDHEN, CDR2 SYDVKM. V shed 5 bases, J shed 8 bases, and the junction held 7 bases outside the gene matches.

The chain has TRBV12-5 and TRBJ1-2; D call uncertain. V was shortened by 5 bases and J by 4 bases, with 11 bases between the two germline ends. Germline CDR1 is LGHNT and CDR2 is FRNRAP. This CDR3 is built from 13 residues. This CDR3 is CASGTGGIYGYTF. The CDR3 DNA reads as TGTGCTAGTGGTACCGGAGGGATCTATGGCTACACCTTC.

This clonotype was seen a handful of times. This chain connects TRBV7-2 to TRBJ2-5; D call uncertain. The CDR3 is 15 amino acids. Germline values: CDR1 SGHTA, CDR2 FQGNSA. The germline V and J ends were trimmed by 0 bases and 2 bases, with 10 bases remaining between them. CDR3 residues: CASSLALTPQETQYF. The CDR3 DNA reads TGTGCCAGCAGCTTAGCCTTAACCCCTCAAGAGACCCAGTACTTC.